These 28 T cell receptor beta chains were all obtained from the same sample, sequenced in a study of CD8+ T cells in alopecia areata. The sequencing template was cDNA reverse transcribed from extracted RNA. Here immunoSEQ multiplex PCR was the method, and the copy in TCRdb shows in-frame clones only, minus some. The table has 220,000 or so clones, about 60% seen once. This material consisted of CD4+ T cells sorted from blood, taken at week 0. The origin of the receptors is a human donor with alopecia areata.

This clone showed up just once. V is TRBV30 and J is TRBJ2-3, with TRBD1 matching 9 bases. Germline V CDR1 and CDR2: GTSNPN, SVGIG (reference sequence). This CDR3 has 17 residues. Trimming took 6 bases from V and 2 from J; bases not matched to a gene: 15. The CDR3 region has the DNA TGTGCCTGCCAACACAGGGGGCTGATGAGAATCACAGATACGCAGTATTTT. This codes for CACQHRGLMRITDTQYF.

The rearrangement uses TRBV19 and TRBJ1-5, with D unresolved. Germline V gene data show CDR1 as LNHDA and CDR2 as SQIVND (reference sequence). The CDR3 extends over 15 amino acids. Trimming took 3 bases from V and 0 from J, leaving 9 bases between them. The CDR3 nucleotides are TGTGCCAGTAGTATGGCCGAATATAGCAATCAGCCCCAGCATTTT. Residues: CASSMAEYSNQPQHF.

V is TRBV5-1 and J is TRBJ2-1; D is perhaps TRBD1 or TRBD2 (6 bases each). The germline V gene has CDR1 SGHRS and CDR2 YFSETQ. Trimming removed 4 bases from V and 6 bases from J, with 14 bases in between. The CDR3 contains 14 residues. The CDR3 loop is CASSRDWGANEQFF. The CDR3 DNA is TGCGCCAGCAGCCGGGACTGGGGGGCCAATGAGCAGTTCTTC.

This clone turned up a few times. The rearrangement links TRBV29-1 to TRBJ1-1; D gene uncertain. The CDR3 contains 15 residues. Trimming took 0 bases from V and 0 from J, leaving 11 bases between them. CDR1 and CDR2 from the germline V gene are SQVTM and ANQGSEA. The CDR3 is CSVEDNWTMNTEAFF. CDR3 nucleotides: TGCAGCGTTGAAGATAATTGGACGATGAACACTGAAGCTTTCTTT.

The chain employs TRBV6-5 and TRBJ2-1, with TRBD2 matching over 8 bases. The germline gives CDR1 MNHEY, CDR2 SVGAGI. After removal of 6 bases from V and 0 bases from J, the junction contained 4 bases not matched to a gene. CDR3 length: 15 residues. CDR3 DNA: TGTGCCAGCAGCAGGGGACTAGTCTCCTACAATGAGCAGTTCTTC. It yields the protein CASSRGLVSYNEQFF.

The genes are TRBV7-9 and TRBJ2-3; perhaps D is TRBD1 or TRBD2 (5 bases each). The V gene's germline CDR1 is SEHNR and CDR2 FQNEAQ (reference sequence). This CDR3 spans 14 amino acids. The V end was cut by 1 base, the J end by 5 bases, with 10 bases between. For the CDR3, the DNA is TGTGCCAGCAGCTTAGGAACTGGGGGAGATACGCAGTATTTT. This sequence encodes CASSLGTGGDTQYF.

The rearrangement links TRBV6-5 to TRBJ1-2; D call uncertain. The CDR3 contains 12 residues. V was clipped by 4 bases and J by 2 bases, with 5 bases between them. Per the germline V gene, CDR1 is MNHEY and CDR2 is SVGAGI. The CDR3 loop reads CASSSRNYGYTF. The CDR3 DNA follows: TGTGCCAGCAGTTCCCGGAACTATGGCTACACCTTC.

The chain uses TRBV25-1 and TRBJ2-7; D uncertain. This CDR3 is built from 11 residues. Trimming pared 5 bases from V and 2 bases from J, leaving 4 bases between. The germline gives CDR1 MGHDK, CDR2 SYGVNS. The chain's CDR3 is CASSRTYEQYF. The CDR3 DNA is TGTGCCAGCAGTCGGACCTACGAGCAGTACTTC.

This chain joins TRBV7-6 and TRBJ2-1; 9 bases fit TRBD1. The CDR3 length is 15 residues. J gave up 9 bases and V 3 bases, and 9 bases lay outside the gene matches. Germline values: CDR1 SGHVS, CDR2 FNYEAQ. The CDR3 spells CASSLGQGDRGEQFF. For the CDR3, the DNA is TGTGCCAGCAGCTTGGGACAGGGCGACAGGGGTGAGCAGTTCTTC.

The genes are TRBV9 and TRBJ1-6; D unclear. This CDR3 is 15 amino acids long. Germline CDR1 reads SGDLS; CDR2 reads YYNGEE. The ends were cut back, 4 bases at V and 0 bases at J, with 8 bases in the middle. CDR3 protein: CASSPRSSYNSPLHF. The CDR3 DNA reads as TGTGCCAGCAGCCCCCGGAGCTCCTATAATTCACCCCTCCACTTT.

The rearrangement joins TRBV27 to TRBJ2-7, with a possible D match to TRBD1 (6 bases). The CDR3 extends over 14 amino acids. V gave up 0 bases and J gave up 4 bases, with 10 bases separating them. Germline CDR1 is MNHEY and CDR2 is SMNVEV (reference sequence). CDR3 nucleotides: TGTGCCAGCAGTTTATCGGGGGCATGGTACGAGCAGTACTTC. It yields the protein CASSLSGAWYEQYF.

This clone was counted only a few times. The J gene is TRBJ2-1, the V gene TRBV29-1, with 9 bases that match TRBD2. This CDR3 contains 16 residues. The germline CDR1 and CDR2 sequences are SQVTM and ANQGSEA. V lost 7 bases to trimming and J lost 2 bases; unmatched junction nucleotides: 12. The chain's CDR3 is CSASNGAGGPYNEQFF. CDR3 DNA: TGCAGCGCCAGTAATGGAGCGGGGGGACCCTACAATGAGCAGTTCTTC.

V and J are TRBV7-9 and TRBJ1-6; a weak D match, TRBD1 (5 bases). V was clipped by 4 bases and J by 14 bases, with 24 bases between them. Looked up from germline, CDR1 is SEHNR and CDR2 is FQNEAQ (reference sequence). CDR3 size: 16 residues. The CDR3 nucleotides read TGTGCCAGCAGCTCCAACATTGGGGACGGACCCATCACCCTCCACTTT. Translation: CASSSNIGDGPITLHF.

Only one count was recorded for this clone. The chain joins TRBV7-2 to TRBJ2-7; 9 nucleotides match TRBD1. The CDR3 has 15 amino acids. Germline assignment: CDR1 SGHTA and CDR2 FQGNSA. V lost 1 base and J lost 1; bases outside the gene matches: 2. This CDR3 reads CASSLGQGGSYEQYF. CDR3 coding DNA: TGTGCCAGCAGCTTAGGACAGGGGGGTTCCTACGAGCAGTACTTC.

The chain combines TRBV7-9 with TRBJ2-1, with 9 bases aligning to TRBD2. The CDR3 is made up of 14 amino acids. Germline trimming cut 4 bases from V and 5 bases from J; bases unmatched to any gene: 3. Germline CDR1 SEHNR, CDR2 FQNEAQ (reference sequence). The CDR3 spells CASSSGLAHNEQFF. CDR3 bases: TGTGCCAGCAGCTCGGGACTAGCACACAATGAGCAGTTCTTC. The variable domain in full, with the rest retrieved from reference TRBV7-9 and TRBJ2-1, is DTGVSQNPRHKITKRGQNVTFRCDPISEHNRLYWYRQTLGQGPEFLTYFQNEAQLEKSRLLSDRFSAERPKGSFSTLEIQRTEQGDSAMYLCASSSGLAHNEQFFGPGTRLTVL.

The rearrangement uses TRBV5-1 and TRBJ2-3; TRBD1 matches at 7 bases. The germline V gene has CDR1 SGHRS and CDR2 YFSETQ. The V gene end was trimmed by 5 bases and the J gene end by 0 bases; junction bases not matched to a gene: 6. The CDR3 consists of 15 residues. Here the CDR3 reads CASRPGQTSTDTQYF. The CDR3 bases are TGCGCCAGCAGACCGGGACAGACTAGCACAGATACGCAGTATTTT.

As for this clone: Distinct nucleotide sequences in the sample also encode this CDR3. This CDR3 is CASSPRTGADTQYF. CDR3 nucleotides: TGTGCCAGCAGCCCACGGACAGGGGCAGATACGCAGTATTTT. J is TRBJ2-3 and V is TRBV9; 9 bases line up with TRBD1. This CDR3 has 14 residues. From germline, CDR1 is SGDLS and CDR2 YYNGEE. The V gene end was trimmed by 4 bases and the J gene end by 4 bases; junction bases not matched to a gene: 4.

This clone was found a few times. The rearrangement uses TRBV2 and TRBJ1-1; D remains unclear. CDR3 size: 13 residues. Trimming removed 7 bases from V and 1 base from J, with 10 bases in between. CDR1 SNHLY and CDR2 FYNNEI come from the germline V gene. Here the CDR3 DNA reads TGTGCCAGCAATGGAATACCGAACACTGAAGCTTTCTTT. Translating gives CASNGIPNTEAFF. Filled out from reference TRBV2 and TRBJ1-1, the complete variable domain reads EPEVTQTPSHQVTQMGQEVILRCVPISNHLYFYWYRQILGQKVEFLVSFYNNEISEKSEIFDDQFSVERPDGSNFTLKIRSTKLEDSAMYFCASNGIPNTEAFFGQGTRLTVV.

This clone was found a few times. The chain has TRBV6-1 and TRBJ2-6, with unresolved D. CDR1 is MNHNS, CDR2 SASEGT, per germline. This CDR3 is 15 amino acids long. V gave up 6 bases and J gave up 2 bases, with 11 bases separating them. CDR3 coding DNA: TGTGCCAGCAGGGGCGACAAAACTGGGGCCAACGTCCTGACTTTC. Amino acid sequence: CASRGDKTGANVLTF.

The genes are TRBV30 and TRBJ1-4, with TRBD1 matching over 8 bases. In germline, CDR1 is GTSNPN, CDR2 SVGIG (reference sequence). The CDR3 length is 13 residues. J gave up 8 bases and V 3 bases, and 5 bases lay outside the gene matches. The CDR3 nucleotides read TGTGCCTGGAGCATGGACAGGGCGGAAAAACTGTTTTTT. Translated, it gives CAWSMDRAEKLFF.

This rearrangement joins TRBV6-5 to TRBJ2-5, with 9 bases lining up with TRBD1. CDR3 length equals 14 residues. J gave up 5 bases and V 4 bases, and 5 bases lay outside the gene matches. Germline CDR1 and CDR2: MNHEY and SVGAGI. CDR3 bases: TGTGCCAGCAGTTGGGGACAGGGCGGGGAGACCCAGTACTTC. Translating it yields CASSWGQGGETQYF.

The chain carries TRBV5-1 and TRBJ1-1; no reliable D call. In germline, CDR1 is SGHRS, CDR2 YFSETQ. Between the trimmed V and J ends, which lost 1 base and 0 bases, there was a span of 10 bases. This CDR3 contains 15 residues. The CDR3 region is CASSLNSQLNTEAFF. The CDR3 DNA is TGCGCCAGCAGCTTGAACAGCCAACTGAACACTGAAGCTTTCTTT.

The CDR3 nucleotides are TGTGCCAGCAGGGAGACAGGGTTGAACAATCAGCCCCAGCATTTT. Amino acid sequence: CASRETGLNNQPQHF. V gene TRBV2 combines with J gene TRBJ1-5; 7 bases are shared with TRBD1. Germline V CDR1 and CDR2: SNHLY, FYNNEI. V was pared by 6 bases and J by 3 bases, with 8 bases of the junction left unmatched. This CDR3 region has 15 residues.

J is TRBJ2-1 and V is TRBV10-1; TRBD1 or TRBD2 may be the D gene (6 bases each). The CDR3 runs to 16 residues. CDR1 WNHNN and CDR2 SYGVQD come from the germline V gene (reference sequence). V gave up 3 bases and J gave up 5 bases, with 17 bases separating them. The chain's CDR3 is CASSDLGGPSDNEQFF. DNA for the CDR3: TGCGCCAGCAGTGATCTCGGGGGCCCGTCCGACAATGAGCAGTTCTTC.

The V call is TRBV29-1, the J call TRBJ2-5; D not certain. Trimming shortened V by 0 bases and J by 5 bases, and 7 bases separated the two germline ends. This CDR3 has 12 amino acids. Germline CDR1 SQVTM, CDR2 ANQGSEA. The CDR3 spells CSVEESAETQYF. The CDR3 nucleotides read TGCAGCGTTGAAGAATCCGCGGAGACCCAGTACTTC.

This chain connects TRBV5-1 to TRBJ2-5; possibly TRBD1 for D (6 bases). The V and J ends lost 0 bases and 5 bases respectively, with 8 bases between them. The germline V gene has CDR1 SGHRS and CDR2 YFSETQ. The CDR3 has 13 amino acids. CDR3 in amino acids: CASSLDRVETQYF. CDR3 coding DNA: TGCGCCAGCAGCTTGGACAGGGTTGAGACCCAGTACTTC.

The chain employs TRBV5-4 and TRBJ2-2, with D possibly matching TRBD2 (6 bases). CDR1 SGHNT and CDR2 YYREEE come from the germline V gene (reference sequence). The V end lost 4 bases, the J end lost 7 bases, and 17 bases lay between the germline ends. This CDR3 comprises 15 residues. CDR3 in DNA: TGTGCCAGCAGCGCCGGGCGGGATCGACTCGGGGAGCTGTTTTTT. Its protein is CASSAGRDRLGELFF.

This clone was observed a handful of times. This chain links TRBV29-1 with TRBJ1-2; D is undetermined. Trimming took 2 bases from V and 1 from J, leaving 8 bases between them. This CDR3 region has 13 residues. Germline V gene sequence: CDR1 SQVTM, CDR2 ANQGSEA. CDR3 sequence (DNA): TGCAGCGTTGAACGGCAGCATAACTATGGCTACACCTTC. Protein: CSVERQHNYGYTF.